A single sample is the source of the 4 T cell receptor beta chains below, sequenced in a study of glioma-infiltrating T cells. Amplification of TCR alpha and beta CDR3 regions from RNA used iRepertoire nested multiplex PCR. Each CDR3 protein is one row after TCRdb ran MiXCR on the multiplex PCR reads. The sample lists about 180,000 distinct CDR3 sequences, more than 35% seen once, with around 5.2% in the top ten. The specimen was glioma tissue, nonneoplastic brain tissue, or PBMCs (not recorded which). The receptors come from a human donor with low-grade glioma or glioblastoma, undergoing nonglioma brain surgery, or in good health (not recorded which).

On this clonotype: A much larger clone differs from this one at a single base, so this may be a read error. This chain uses TRBV20-1 with TRBJ2-1, with D possibly TRBD1 on 6 matching bases. The CDR3 extends over 14 amino acids. The V end was cut by 5 bases, the J end by 3 bases, with 14 bases between. Germline CDR1 is DFQATT and CDR2 is SNEGSKA (reference sequence). CDR3 protein: CSAPVTGFYNEQFF. Written as DNA, the CDR3 is TGCAGTGCTCCCGTGACAGGTTTCTACAATGAGCAGTTCTTC.

This clonotype has just a few counts. This chain links TRBV9 with TRBJ2-5; weak D call: TRBD2 (6 bases). Germline CDR1 and CDR2: SGDLS and YYNGEE. Deletions cut 4 bases from V and 3 bases from J, with 13 bases between. This CDR3 comprises 14 residues. The CDR3 spells CASSPRSGEETQYF. In DNA form, the CDR3 reads TGTGCCAGCAGCCCACGGTCGGGGGAAGAGACCCAGTACTTC.

As concerns this clonotype: The CDR3 does not close with the conserved phenylalanine or tryptophan, likely indicating a read error. The chain links TRBV11-1 to TRBJ2-1; D might be TRBD2 (6 bases). The DNA end is more similar to TRBJ2-5, so the J call may be wrong. There are 10 residues in the CDR3. Germline CDR1 SGHAT, CDR2 FQDESV (reference sequence). The DNA for the CDR3 is TGTGCCTCGGAGGGTGCGACCCAGTACCTC. Its protein is CASEGATQYL.

This clonotype was found a few times. The J gene is TRBJ1-1, the V gene TRBV7-2; TRBD1 might be the D (6 bases). Looked up from germline, CDR1 is SGHTA and CDR2 is FQGNSA. Trimming left V 2 bases short and J 0 bases short, with 7 bases between. This CDR3 has 14 amino acids. DNA of the CDR3: TGTGCCAGCAGCTTAAACAGGGTGAACACTGAAGCTTTCTTT. Translated: CASSLNRVNTEAFF.